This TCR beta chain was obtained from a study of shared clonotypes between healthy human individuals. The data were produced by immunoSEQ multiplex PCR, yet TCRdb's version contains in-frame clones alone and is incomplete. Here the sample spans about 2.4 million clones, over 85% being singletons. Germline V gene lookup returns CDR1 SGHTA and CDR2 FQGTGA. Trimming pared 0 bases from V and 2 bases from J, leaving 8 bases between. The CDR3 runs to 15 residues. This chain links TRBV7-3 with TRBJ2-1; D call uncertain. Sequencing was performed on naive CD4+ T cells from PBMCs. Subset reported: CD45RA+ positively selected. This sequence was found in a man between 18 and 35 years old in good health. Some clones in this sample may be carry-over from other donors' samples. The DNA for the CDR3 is TGTGCCAGCAGCTTAACTGGAGAGGCCTACAATGAGCAGTTCTTC. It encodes CASSLTGEAYNEQFF.